The 18 T cell receptor beta chains listed next were all sequenced from one sample in a study of Tregs in tolerant kidney transplant recipients. This table comes from immunoSEQ multiplex PCR, and its TCRdb copy is limited to in-frame clones, with some not included. The sample consists of 60,000 to 70,000 clones, roughly 90% of them appearing once. Sample: CD8+ T cells from blood, taken before the transplant. Every receptor here comes from a human donor who received a combined kidney and bone marrow transplant.

The chain combines TRBV19 with TRBJ2-1; D is ambiguous. Trimming cost V 9 bases and J 6 bases, with 15 bases left between them. CDR3 length: 13 amino acids. The V gene's germline CDR1 is LNHDA and CDR2 SQIVND (reference sequence). CDR3 nucleotides: TGTGCCAGCAATTTCGGAGCGTTCAATGAGCAGTTCTTC. Protein: CASNFGAFNEQFF.

The genes are TRBV7-8 and TRBJ2-3; 8 bases line up with TRBD2. Trimming cost V 7 bases and J 0 bases; bases outside gene matches: 9. The CDR3 is made up of 16 amino acids. Germline-derived CDR1 and CDR2 are SGHVS and FQNEAQ. The CDR3 DNA sequence: TGTGCCAGCATCCCGACAGCGGGGGAAAGCACAGATACGCAGTATTTT. Its protein is CASIPTAGESTDTQYF.

This clone was counted a single time. V and J are TRBV4-1 and TRBJ1-2; the D is unclear. The CDR3 runs to 17 residues. Germline CDR1 is MGHRA and CDR2 is YSYEKL. V dropped 1 base and J dropped 0 bases, with 15 bases sitting between them. The CDR3 here is CASSQVFPAATNYGYTF. CDR3 bases: TGCGCCAGCAGCCAAGTATTTCCGGCGGCTACTAACTATGGCTACACCTTC.

V is TRBV4-1 and J is TRBJ2-1; possibly TRBD1 for D (6 bases). The germline V gene encodes CDR1 MGHRA and CDR2 YSYEKL. The CDR3 has 17 residues. Deletions cut 0 bases from V and 0 bases from J, with 12 bases between. The CDR3 region has the DNA TGCGCCAGCAGCCAAGACTTCCAGGGGAGCTCCTACAATGAGCAGTTCTTC. As protein: CASSQDFQGSSYNEQFF.

This CDR3 is CASSYSNRGTEAFF. The CDR3 coding sequence is TGTGCCAGCAGTTACTCGAACAGGGGCACTGAAGCTTTCTTT. The chain combines TRBV6-6 with TRBJ1-1; 7 bases line up with TRBD1. The ends lost 0 bases at V and 4 bases at J; junction bases unmatched: 2. The CDR3 covers 14 residues. CDR1 is MNHNY and CDR2 is SVGAGI in the germline V gene (reference sequence).

This chain links TRBV7-9 with TRBJ1-3; D remains ambiguous. Germline values: CDR1 SEHNR, CDR2 FQNEAQ (reference sequence). The CDR3 length is 14 residues. V lost 7 bases to trimming and J lost 0 bases, with 10 bases between them. The CDR3 spells CASMRQNSGNTIYF. CDR3 nucleotide sequence: TGTGCCAGCATGCGGCAGAACTCTGGAAACACCATATATTTT.

The chain recombines TRBV11-2 with TRBJ1-1; TRBD1 matches at 7 bases. This CDR3 is built from 15 residues. Germline CDR1 SGHAT, CDR2 FQNNGV. The junction had 9 bases not matched to a gene; V was cut back by 5 bases and J by 3 bases. CDR3 sequence reads: CASSEIQGIDTEAFF. The CDR3, as DNA: TGTGCCAGCAGCGAAATACAGGGGATCGACACTGAAGCTTTCTTT.

The chain links TRBV6-1 to TRBJ1-5; 10 nucleotides agree with TRBD1. Germline trimming cut 7 bases from V and 6 bases from J; bases unmatched to any gene: 6. CDR3 length: 14 amino acids. The V gene's germline CDR1 is MNHNS and CDR2 SASEGT. CDR3 bases: TGTGCCAGCACCCAAGGGACAGGGGTTCAGCCCCAGCATTTT. Protein product: CASTQGTGVQPQHF.

This rearrangement joins TRBV6-5 to TRBJ2-5; 12 nucleotides match TRBD2. In germline, CDR1 is MNHEY, CDR2 SVGAGI. This CDR3 comprises 15 residues. V lost 6 bases, J lost 2 bases, and 4 bases stayed unmatched. CDR3 protein: CASSRTSGVQETQYF. The CDR3 coding sequence is TGTGCCAGCAGCCGGACTAGCGGGGTTCAAGAGACCCAGTACTTC.

The V and J genes are TRBV29-1 and TRBJ2-7, with 7 bases matching TRBD1. The germline CDR1 and CDR2 sequences are SQVTM and ANQGSEA. This CDR3 spans 11 amino acids. V lost 5 bases, J lost 6 bases, and 4 bases stayed unmatched. Written as DNA, the CDR3 is TGCAGCGTTCGGACAGGCGGCGAGCAGTACTTC. Residues: CSVRTGGEQYF.

The V and J genes are TRBV27 and TRBJ1-1; a possible D gene is TRBD1 (5 bases). The germline gives CDR1 MNHEY, CDR2 SMNVEV (reference sequence). The CDR3 contains 14 residues. V was clipped by 5 bases and J by 4 bases, with 14 bases between them. The CDR3 DNA reads as TGTGCCAGCAGTCCTGACTGGGGGGGCACTGAAGCTTTCTTT. As protein: CASSPDWGGTEAFF.

V gene TRBV6-6 combines with J gene TRBJ2-1, with TRBD2 matching over 8 bases. The CDR3 runs 15 residues. From germline, CDR1 is MNHNY and CDR2 SVGAGI (reference sequence). J was trimmed by 12 bases and V by 2 bases; bases with no gene match: 12. The DNA for the CDR3 is TGTGCCAGCAGTTACCGATCGAGCGGGAGTGCTGGGCAGTTCTTC. Its translation: CASSYRSSGSAGQFF.

The V call is TRBV5-4, the J call TRBJ2-1; tentative D call: TRBD1 (6 bases). V lost 3 bases and J lost 4, with 17 bases in between. CDR1 and CDR2 (germline): SGHNT, YYREEE (reference sequence). This CDR3 comprises 16 residues. The CDR3 bases are TGTGCCAGCAGCTCCCCGGCCGCCACAGGGTACAATGAGCAGTTCTTC. It translates to CASSSPAATGYNEQFF.

This chain links TRBV28 with TRBJ2-4, with 7 bases aligning to TRBD2. V was clipped by 6 bases and J by 9 bases; unmatched bases: 8. This CDR3 is built from 13 residues. The germline CDR1 and CDR2 sequences are MDHEN and SYDVKM. Here the CDR3 DNA reads TGTGCCAGCAGCAACGGGGGGTTGAGCATTCAGTACTTC. This encodes CASSNGGLSIQYF.

The chain combines TRBV7-6 with TRBJ2-5, with TRBD2 as a possible D gene (6 bases). The end of the DNA aligns better with TRBJ2-7, so the J call may be wrong. CDR1 SGHVS and CDR2 FNYEAQ come from the germline V gene. The CDR3 is 13 residues long. CDR3 DNA sequence: TGTGCCAGCAGCTTAGGGGGGGTCAACGAGCAGTACTTC. Translated, it gives CASSLGGVNEQYF.

The chain carries TRBV7-2 and TRBJ2-1; D uncertain. The V gene's germline CDR1 is SGHTA and CDR2 FQGNSA. This CDR3 is 12 amino acids long. Trimming pared 3 bases from V and 5 bases from J, leaving 5 bases between. The CDR3 spells CASSFNNNEQFF. The CDR3 region has the DNA TGTGCCAGCAGCTTTAACAACAATGAGCAGTTCTTC.

Only a few counts were recorded for this clone. The chain links TRBV5-4 to TRBJ1-5; the match to TRBD1 covers 9 bases. This CDR3 has 13 residues. The V segment lost 3 bases and the J segment 10 bases; nucleotides outside the gene matches: 5. Germline CDR1 and CDR2: SGHNT and YYREEE (reference sequence). The CDR3 nucleotides read TGTGCCAGCAGCTACAGGGGGCAGGAACCCCAGCATTTT. Translation: CASSYRGQEPQHF. Complete variable domain (other parts from reference TRBV5-4 and TRBJ1-5): ETGVTQSPTHLIKTRGQQVTLRCSSQSGHNTVSWYQQALGQGPQFIFQYYREEENGRGNFPPRFSGLQFPNYSSELNVNALELDDSALYLCASSYRGQEPQHFGDGTRLSIL.

This rearrangement joins TRBV27 to TRBJ1-2; 8 nucleotides match TRBD1. Germline trimming cut 5 bases from V and 2 bases from J; bases unmatched to any gene: 4. The CDR3 sequence is 14 residues long. Looked up from germline, CDR1 is MNHEY and CDR2 is SMNVEV (reference sequence). The DNA of the CDR3 is TGTGCCAGCAGTCTGGACAGGGCGAACTATGGCTACACCTTC. This sequence encodes CASSLDRANYGYTF.